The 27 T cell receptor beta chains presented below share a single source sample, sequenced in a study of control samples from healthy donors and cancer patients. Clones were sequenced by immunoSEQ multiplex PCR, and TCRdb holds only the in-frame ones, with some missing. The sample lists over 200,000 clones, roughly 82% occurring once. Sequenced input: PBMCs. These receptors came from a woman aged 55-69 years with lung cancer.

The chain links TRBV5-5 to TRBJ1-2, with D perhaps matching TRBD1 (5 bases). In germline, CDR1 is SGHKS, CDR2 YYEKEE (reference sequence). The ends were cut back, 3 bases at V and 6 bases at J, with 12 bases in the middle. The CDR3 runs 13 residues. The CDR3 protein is CASSYKGNDGYTF. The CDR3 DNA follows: TGTGCCAGCAGCTATAAGGGGAACGATGGCTACACCTTC.

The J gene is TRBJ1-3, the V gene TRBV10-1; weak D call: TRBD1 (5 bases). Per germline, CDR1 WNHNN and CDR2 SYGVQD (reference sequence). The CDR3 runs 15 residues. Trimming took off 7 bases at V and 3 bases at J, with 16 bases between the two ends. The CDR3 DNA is TGCGCCAGCACTCGGACACGAGCTATTGGAAACACCATATATTTT. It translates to CASTRTRAIGNTIYF.

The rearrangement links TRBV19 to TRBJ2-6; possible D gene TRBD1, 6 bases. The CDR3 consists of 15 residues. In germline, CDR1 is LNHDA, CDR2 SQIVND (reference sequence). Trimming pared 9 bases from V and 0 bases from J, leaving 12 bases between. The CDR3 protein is CASSGQFSGANVLTF. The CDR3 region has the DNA TGTGCCAGCTCGGGACAATTCTCTGGGGCCAACGTCCTGACTTTC.

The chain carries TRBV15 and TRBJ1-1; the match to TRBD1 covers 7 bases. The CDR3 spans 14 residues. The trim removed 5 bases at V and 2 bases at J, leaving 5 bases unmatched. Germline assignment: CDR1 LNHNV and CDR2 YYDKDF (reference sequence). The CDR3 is CATSLRQGNTEAFF. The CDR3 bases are TGTGCCACCAGCCTCCGACAGGGCAACACTGAAGCTTTCTTT.

In DNA, the CDR3 is TGTGCCAGTGGACTAGTGAGCGAGCAGTACTTC. Its protein is CASGLVSEQYF. The chain couples TRBV2 to TRBJ2-7, with 7 bases aligning to TRBD2. The V and J ends lost 9 bases and 6 bases, in that order; junction bases with no gene match: 5. Germline V CDR1 and CDR2: SNHLY, FYNNEI. This CDR3 contains 11 residues.

CDR3 sequence (DNA): TGTGCCACCAGTGATCAGGAGGAAGGCTACACCTTC. Amino acids: CATSDQEEGYTF. The chain joins TRBV24-1 to TRBJ1-2; no reliable D call. The CDR3 is 12 residues long. Germline CDR1 KGHDR, CDR2 SFDVKD. V was cut by 3 bases and J by 8 bases, with 9 bases left in between.

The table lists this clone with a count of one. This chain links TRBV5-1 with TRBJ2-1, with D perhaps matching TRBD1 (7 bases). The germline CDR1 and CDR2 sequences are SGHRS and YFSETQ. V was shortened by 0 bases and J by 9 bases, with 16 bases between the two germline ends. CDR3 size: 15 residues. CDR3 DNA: TGCGCCAGCAGCTTGGCCCCCCAGGGGGGTTTTGAGCAGTTCTTC. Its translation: CASSLAPQGGFEQFF.

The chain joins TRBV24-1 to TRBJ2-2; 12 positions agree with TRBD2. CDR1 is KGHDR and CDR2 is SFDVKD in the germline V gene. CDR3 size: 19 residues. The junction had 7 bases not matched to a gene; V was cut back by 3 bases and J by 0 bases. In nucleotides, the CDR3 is TGTGCCACCAGTGATCCTCCGACTAGCGGGAGACCGAACACCGGGGAGCTGTTTTTT. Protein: CATSDPPTSGRPNTGELFF.

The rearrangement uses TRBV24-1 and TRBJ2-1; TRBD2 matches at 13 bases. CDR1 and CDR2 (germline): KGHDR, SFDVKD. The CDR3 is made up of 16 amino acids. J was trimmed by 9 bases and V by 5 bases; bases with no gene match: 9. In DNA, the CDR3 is TGTGCCACCAGTGCCCTTGGACTAGCGGGAGAGCGTGAGCAGTTCTTC. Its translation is CATSALGLAGEREQFF.

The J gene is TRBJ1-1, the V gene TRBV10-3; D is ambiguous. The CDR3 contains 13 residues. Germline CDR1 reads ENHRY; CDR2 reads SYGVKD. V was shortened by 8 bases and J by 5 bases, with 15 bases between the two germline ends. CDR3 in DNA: TGTGCCATCCGGGAAGATCAAGGTACTGAAGCTTTCTTT. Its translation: CAIREDQGTEAFF.

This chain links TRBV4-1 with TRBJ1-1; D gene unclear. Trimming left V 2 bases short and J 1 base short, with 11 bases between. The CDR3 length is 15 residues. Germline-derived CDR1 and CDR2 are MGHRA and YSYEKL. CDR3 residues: CASSQSGLENTEAFF. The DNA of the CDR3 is TGCGCCAGCAGCCAATCGGGGTTAGAGAACACTGAAGCTTTCTTT.

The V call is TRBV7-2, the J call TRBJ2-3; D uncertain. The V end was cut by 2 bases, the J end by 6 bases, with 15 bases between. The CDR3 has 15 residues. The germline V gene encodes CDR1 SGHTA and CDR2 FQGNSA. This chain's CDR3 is CASSLSPGTADTQYF. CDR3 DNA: TGTGCCAGCAGCTTATCGCCGGGTACGGCTGATACGCAGTATTTT.

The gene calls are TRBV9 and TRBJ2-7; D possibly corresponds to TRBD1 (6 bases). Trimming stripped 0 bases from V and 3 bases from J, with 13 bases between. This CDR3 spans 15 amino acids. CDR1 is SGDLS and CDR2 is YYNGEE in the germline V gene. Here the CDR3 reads CASSVAGTNIYEQYF. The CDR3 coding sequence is TGTGCCAGCAGCGTAGCGGGGACAAATATCTACGAGCAGTACTTC. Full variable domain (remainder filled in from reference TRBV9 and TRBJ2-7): DSGVTQTPKHLITATGQRVTLRCSPRSGDLSVYWYQQSLDQGLQFLIQYYNGEERAKGNILERFSAQQFPDLHSELNLSSLELGDSALYFCASSVAGTNIYEQYFGPGTRLTVT.

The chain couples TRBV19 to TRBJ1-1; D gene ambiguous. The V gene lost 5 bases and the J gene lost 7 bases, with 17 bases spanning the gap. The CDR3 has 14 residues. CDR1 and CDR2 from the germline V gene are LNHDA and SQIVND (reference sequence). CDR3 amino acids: CASSEDGYSVEAFF. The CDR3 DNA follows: TGTGCCAGTAGTGAAGATGGTTACTCTGTTGAAGCTTTCTTT.

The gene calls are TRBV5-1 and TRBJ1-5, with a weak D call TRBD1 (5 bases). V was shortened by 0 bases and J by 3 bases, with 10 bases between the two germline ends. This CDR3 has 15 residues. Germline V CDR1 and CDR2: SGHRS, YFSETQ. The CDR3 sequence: CASSLEAGPNQPQHF. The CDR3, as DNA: TGCGCCAGCAGCTTGGAAGCGGGGCCCAATCAGCCCCAGCATTTT.

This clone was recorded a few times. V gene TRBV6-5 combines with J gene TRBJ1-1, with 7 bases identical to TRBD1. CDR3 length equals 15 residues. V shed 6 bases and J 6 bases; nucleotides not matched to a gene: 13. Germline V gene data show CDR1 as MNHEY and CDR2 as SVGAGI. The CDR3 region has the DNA TGTGCCAGCAGCAAGCCTCAGGGGGTGAGCGCTGAAGCTTTCTTT. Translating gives CASSKPQGVSAEAFF.

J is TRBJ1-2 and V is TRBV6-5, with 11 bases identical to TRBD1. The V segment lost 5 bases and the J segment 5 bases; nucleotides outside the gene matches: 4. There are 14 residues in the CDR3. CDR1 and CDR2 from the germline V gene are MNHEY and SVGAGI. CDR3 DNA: TGTGCCAGCAGTCCGGACAGGGGGCCATATGGCTACACCTTC. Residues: CASSPDRGPYGYTF.

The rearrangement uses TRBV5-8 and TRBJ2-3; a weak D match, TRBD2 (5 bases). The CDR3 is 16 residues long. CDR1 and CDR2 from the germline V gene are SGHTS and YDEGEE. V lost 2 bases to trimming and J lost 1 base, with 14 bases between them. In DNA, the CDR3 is TGTGCCAGCAGCTTATTAGGGCCCGGGGGCACAGATACGCAGTATTTT. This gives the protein CASSLLGPGGTDTQYF.

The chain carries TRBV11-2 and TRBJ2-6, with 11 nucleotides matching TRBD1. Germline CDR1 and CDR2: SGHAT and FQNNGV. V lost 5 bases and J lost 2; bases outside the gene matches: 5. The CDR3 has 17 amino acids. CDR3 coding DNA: TGTGCCAGCAGCCATAGGACAGGGGGCGCTGGGGCCAACGTCCTGACTTTC. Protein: CASSHRTGGAGANVLTF.

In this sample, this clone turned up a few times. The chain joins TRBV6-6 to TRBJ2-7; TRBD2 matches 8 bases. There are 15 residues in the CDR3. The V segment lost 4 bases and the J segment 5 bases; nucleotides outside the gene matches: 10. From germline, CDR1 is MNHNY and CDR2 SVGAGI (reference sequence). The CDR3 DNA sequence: TGTGCCAGCAGTTGGCCAGCGGGAGAGGGTGACGAGCAGTACTTC. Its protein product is CASSWPAGEGDEQYF.

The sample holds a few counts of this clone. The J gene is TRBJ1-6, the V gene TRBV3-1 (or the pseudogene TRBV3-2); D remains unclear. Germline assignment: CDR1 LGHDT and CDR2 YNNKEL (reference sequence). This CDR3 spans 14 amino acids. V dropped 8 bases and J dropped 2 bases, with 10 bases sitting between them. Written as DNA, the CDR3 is TGTGCCAGCCGCGGGGTTCCCTATAATTCACCCCTCCACTTT. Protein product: CASRGVPYNSPLHF.

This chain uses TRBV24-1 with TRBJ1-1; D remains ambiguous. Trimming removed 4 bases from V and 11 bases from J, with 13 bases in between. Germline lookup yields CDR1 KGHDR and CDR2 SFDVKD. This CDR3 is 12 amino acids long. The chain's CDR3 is CATSEGPSSAFF. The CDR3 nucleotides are TGTGCCACCAGTGAGGGTCCTAGCTCGGCTTTCTTT.

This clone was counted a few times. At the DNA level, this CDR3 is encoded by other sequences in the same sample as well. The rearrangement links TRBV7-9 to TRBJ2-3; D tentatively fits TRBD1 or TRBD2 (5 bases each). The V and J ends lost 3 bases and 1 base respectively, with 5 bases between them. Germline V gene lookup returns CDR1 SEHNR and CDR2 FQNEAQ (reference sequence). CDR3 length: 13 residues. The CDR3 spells CASSLGGTDTQYF. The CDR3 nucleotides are TGTGCCAGCAGCTTGGGGGGCACAGATACGCAGTATTTT.

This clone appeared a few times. The CDR3 protein is CSVEDDTQYF. In DNA form, the CDR3 reads TGCAGCGTTGAAGATGATACGCAGTATTTT. The V gene is TRBV29-1, the J gene TRBJ2-3; D remains ambiguous. The CDR3 has 10 residues. Looked up from germline, CDR1 is SQVTM and CDR2 is ANQGSEA. Trimming took off 0 bases at V and 6 bases at J, with 1 base between the two ends.

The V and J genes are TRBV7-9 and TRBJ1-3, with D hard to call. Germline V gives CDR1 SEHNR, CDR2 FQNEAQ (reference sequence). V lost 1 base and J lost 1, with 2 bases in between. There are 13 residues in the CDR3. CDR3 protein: CASSLVSGNTIYF. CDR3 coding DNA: TGTGCCAGCAGCTTAGTATCTGGAAACACCATATATTTT.

This chain's CDR3 is CASSLGATSNQPQHF. The DNA of the CDR3 is TGTGCCAGCAGTTTGGGGGCTACGAGCAATCAGCCCCAGCATTTT. The chain links TRBV28 to TRBJ1-5, with D possibly being TRBD1 (6 bases). The length of the CDR3 is 15 residues. V was clipped by 3 bases and J by 1 base, with 10 bases between them. The germline CDR1 and CDR2 sequences are MDHEN and SYDVKM.

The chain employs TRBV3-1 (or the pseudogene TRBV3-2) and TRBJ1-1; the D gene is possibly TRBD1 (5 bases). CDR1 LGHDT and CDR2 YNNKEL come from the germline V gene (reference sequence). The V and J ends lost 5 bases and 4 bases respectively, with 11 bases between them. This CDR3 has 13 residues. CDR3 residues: CASSFRQSTEAFF. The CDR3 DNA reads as TGTGCCAGCAGCTTTCGACAGAGCACTGAAGCTTTCTTT.